Here is one TCR beta chain with its context. A much larger clone is a single base away; this may be a read error. Looked up from germline, CDR1 is LNHNV and CDR2 is YYDKDF (reference sequence). The CDR3 extends over 15 amino acids. The data belong to a study of human T cells and chemical hapten exposure. Documented time point: pre-sensitization, week 0. Treatment: therapeutic diphenylcyclopropenone sensitization with weekly scalp DPC. MiXCR, applied by TCRdb to the RACE reads, yields one record per CDR3 protein. The table shows more than 85,000 distinct CDR3 sequences, with 8.5% occurring only once. The J gene is TRBJ2-5, the V gene TRBV15; perhaps TRBD1 as D (5 bases). The receptor's source is a man aged 35-49 years with alopecia areata. Some clones in this sample may be carry-over from other donors' samples. The sample consisted of whole blood, taken in connection with sensitization to the hapten diphenylcyclopropenone (DPC). The CDR3 sequence is CATSRDRSGAETLYF. As DNA, the CDR3 is TGTGCCACCAGCAGAGATAGGAGTGGGGCAGAGACCCTGTACTTC. The whole variable domain, filled in from reference TRBV15 and TRBJ2-5, reads DAMVIQNPRYQVTQFGKPVTLSCSQTLNHNVMYWYQQKSSQAPKLLFHYYDKDFNNEADTPDNFQSRRPNTSFCFLDIRSPGLGDTAMYLCATSRDRSGAETLYFGPGTRLLVL.